The 7 T cell receptor beta chains in this list originate from one sample, sequenced in a study of CD8 T cells in Susac syndrome. After extraction with the RNeasy kit, about 0.5 to 1 ug of the RNA was reverse transcribed using random hexamers. TCRdb itself ran the immunoSEQ multiplex PCR reads through MiXCR, one entry per CDR3 protein. The profile shows some 260,000 distinct CDR3 sequences, approximately 81% of them singletons. The sample was CD8+ T cells from PBMCs. All receptors come from a human donor with multiple sclerosis.

The chain employs TRBV4-1 and TRBJ2-5; D may match TRBD1 or TRBD2 (5 bases each). Trimming shortened V by 0 bases and J by 5 bases, and 7 bases separated the two germline ends. This CDR3 is built from 13 residues. CDR1 is MGHRA and CDR2 is YSYEKL in the germline V gene. The CDR3: CASSQDWGETQYF. Written as DNA, the CDR3 is TGCGCCAGCAGCCAAGATTGGGGGGAGACCCAGTACTTC.

This chain connects TRBV20-1 to TRBJ2-7; D unresolved. Germline V CDR1 and CDR2: DFQATT, SNEGSKA (reference sequence). The CDR3 extends over 13 amino acids. V was shortened by 3 bases and J by 3 bases, with 12 bases between the two germline ends. Written as DNA, the CDR3 is TGCAGTGCTAGTGGGGTTAGCTTCTACGAGCAGTACTTC. Protein sequence: CSASGVSFYEQYF.

The chain combines TRBV6-5 with TRBJ2-3, with D perhaps TRBD2 (6 bases). The CDR3 runs to 16 residues. Germline V gene lookup returns CDR1 MNHEY and CDR2 SVGAGI. V lost 4 bases and J lost 5, with 19 bases in between. The CDR3 bases are TGTGCCAGCAGTTCCGAGGGACTCCGGGGGTTAGATACGCAGTATTTT. Its translation: CASSSEGLRGLDTQYF.

The V and J genes are TRBV5-4 and TRBJ1-1, with unresolved D. There are 12 residues in the CDR3. Germline V lookup: CDR1 SGHNT, CDR2 YYREEE (reference sequence). Deletions cut 0 bases from V and 6 bases from J, with 6 bases between. The chain's CDR3 is CASSLDVAEAFF. CDR3 nucleotides: TGTGCCAGCAGCTTGGATGTCGCTGAAGCTTTCTTT.

The genes are TRBV24-1 and TRBJ1-2, with 7 bases aligning to TRBD1. V was clipped by 6 bases and J by 5 bases; unmatched bases: 8. From germline, CDR1 is KGHDR and CDR2 SFDVKD. This CDR3 is built from 14 residues. CDR3 protein: CATSRGEGAYGYTF. The CDR3 nucleotides are TGTGCCACCAGTCGGGGGGAGGGGGCGTATGGCTACACCTTC.

The chain has TRBV9 and TRBJ1-5; TRBD1 agrees at 7 bases. Looked up from germline, CDR1 is SGDLS and CDR2 is YYNGEE. This CDR3 is built from 14 residues. V gave up 0 bases and J gave up 7 bases; unmatched junction bases: 4. In DNA form, the CDR3 reads TGTGCCAGCAGCGTAGGGGACAGCGAACAGCCCCAGCATTTT. This sequence encodes CASSVGDSEQPQHF.

The chain links TRBV29-1 to TRBJ2-1; perhaps D is TRBD1 or TRBD2 (5 bases each). The CDR3 has 16 residues. The germline V and J ends were trimmed by 7 bases and 4 bases, with 23 bases remaining between them. CDR1 is SQVTM, CDR2 ANQGSEA, per germline. CDR3 loop: CSAAGASPLWYNEQFF. The CDR3, as DNA: TGCAGCGCGGCCGGGGCGTCACCCCTCTGGTACAATGAGCAGTTCTTC.